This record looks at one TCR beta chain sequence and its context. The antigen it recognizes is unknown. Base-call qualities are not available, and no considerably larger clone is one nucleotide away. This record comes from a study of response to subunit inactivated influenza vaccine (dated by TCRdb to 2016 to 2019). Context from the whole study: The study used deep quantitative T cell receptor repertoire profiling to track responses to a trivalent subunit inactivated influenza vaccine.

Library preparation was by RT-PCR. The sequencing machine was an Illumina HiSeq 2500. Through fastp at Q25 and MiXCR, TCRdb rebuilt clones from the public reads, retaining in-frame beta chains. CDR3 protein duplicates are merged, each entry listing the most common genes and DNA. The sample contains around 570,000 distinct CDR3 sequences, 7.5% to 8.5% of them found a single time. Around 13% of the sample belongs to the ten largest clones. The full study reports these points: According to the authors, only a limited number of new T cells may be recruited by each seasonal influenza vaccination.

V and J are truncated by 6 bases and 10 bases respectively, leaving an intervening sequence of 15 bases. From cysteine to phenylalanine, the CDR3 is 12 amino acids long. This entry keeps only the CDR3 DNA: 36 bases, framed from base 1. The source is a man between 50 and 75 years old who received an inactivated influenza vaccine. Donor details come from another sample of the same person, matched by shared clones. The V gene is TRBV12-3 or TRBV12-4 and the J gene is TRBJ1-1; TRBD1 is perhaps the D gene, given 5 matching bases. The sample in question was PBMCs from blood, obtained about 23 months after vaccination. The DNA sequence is TGTGCCAGCAGACAACCAGGGTCTCCAGCTTTCTTT. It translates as CASRQPGSPAFF.